One sample yielded the 23 T cell receptor beta chains listed below, sequenced in a study of control samples from healthy donors and cancer patients. Some clones are missing from TCRdb's copy, which holds only in-frame ones; the method was immunoSEQ multiplex PCR. This sample has some 120,000 clones; under 95% occur once, and the top ten carry roughly 1.7%. The sequencing sample was made of PBMCs. These receptors were taken from a man aged 45 to 65 with head and neck cancer.

The table lists this clone with a count of one. This rearrangement joins TRBV7-9 to TRBJ2-3; 11 nucleotides agree with TRBD2. Looked up from germline, CDR1 is SEHNR and CDR2 is FQNEAQ (reference sequence). The CDR3 runs to 13 residues. With 5 bases clipped from V and 14 bases from J, the junction kept 9 bases outside the gene matches. Written as DNA, the CDR3 is TGTGCCAGCAGCGATTACACTAGCGGGGGACGGTATTTT. It translates to CASSDYTSGGRYF. The whole variable domain, filled in from reference TRBV7-9 and TRBJ2-3, reads DTGVSQNPRHKITKRGQNVTFRCDPISEHNRLYWYRQTLGQGPEFLTYFQNEAQLEKSRLLSDRFSAERPKGSFSTLEIQRTEQGDSAMYLCASSDYTSGGRYFGPGTRLTVL.

The chain joins TRBV24-1 to TRBJ1-2, with 7 bases fitting TRBD1. The V gene's germline CDR1 is KGHDR and CDR2 SFDVKD. The CDR3 is made up of 14 amino acids. V lost 4 bases and J lost 2; bases outside the gene matches: 3. This CDR3 is CATSDATGNYGYTF. The CDR3, as DNA: TGTGCCACCAGTGACGCGACAGGGAACTATGGCTACACCTTC.

The CDR3 DNA is TGTGCCAGCAGTCCCCCCGGGAATTTAGGGGGCTACACCTTC. Encoded protein: CASSPPGNLGGYTF. This chain connects TRBV6-5 to TRBJ1-2, with D hard to call. Germline CDR1 is MNHEY and CDR2 is SVGAGI. The CDR3 has 14 amino acids. The germline V and J ends were trimmed by 5 bases and 8 bases, with 18 bases remaining between them.

This rearrangement joins TRBV6-2 or TRBV6-3 to TRBJ1-1, with D unclear. The germline V gene has CDR1 MNHEY and CDR2 SVGEGT. Trimming took off 2 bases at V and 0 bases at J, with 10 bases between the two ends. This CDR3 spans 15 amino acids. CDR3 amino acids: CASSYDLGLNTEAFF. For the CDR3, the DNA is TGTGCCAGCAGTTACGATCTGGGATTGAACACTGAAGCTTTCTTT.

J is TRBJ2-2 and V is TRBV6-4; D remains ambiguous. CDR1 and CDR2 from the germline V gene are MRHNA and SNTAGT. V lost 3 bases, J lost 0 bases, and 2 bases lay in between. This CDR3 has 13 residues. The CDR3 is CASSEPNTGELFF. The DNA for the CDR3 is TGTGCCAGCAGTGAGCCGAACACCGGGGAGCTGTTTTTT.

The chain combines TRBV4-1 with TRBJ2-3, with D tentatively TRBD1 or TRBD2 (5 bases each). V lost 1 base and J lost 0, with 11 bases in between. The CDR3 sequence is 16 residues long. The germline V gene encodes CDR1 MGHRA and CDR2 YSYEKL. CDR3 bases: TGCGCCAGCAGCCAAGGGGACGGAGTTAGCACAGATACGCAGTATTTT. Translation gives CASSQGDGVSTDTQYF.

The chain is built from TRBV6-2 or TRBV6-3 and TRBJ2-1; D call uncertain. Trimming took 2 bases from V and 1 from J, leaving 6 bases between them. The CDR3 sequence is 14 residues long. Germline V gene lookup returns CDR1 MNHEY and CDR2 SVGEGT. CDR3 in amino acids: CASSYRLSYNEQFF. In nucleotides, the CDR3 is TGTGCCAGCAGTTACAGGCTGTCCTACAATGAGCAGTTCTTC.

The chain's CDR3 is CASSYRTGLTGELFF. The CDR3 DNA sequence: TGTGCCAGCAGCTATCGGACAGGGTTGACCGGGGAGCTGTTTTTT. The J gene is TRBJ2-2, the V gene TRBV3-1 (or the pseudogene TRBV3-2), with 8 bases matching TRBD1. Germline CDR1 reads LGHDT; CDR2 reads YNNKEL (reference sequence). This CDR3 has 15 residues. The V and J ends lost 5 bases and 5 bases, in that order; junction bases with no gene match: 7.

V gene TRBV7-9 combines with J gene TRBJ1-1, with D maybe TRBD1 (6 bases). Between the trimmed V and J ends, which lost 6 bases and 1 base, there was a span of 12 bases. The CDR3 contains 14 residues. The germline V gene has CDR1 SEHNR and CDR2 FQNEAQ (reference sequence). The CDR3 here is CASSLGQQNTEAFF. As DNA, the CDR3 is TGTGCCAGCAGTCTCGGACAGCAGAACACTGAAGCTTTCTTT.

The chain couples TRBV3-1 (or the pseudogene TRBV3-2) to TRBJ1-2; 10 positions match TRBD1. The CDR3 loop spans 15 amino acids. After removal of 4 bases from V and 0 bases from J, the junction contained 2 bases not matched to a gene. Germline assignment: CDR1 LGHDT and CDR2 YNNKEL (reference sequence). CDR3 coding DNA: TGTGCCAGCAGCCGACAGGGGGCGCCTAACTATGGCTACACCTTC. Its translation is CASSRQGAPNYGYTF.

This clone is a singleton in its sample. The V and J genes are TRBV5-1 and TRBJ2-7; D call uncertain. V gave up 3 bases and J gave up 5 bases, with 9 bases separating them. CDR1 is SGHRS and CDR2 is YFSETQ in the germline V gene. This CDR3 comprises 12 residues. DNA for the CDR3: TGCGCCAGCAGCTCGTATGGGCACGAGCAGTACTTC. Protein: CASSSYGHEQYF.

This clone was observed a handful of times. The J gene is TRBJ1-6, the V gene TRBV2, with 9 bases identical to TRBD1. Germline values: CDR1 SNHLY, CDR2 FYNNEI. With 2 bases clipped from V and 8 bases from J, the junction kept 1 base outside the gene matches. The CDR3 spans 14 residues. The CDR3 loop is CASSEWDRDSPLHF. DNA for the CDR3: TGTGCCAGCAGTGAATGGGACAGGGATTCACCCCTCCACTTT.

The chain employs TRBV28 and TRBJ2-3; the match to TRBD2 covers 8 bases. The length of the CDR3 is 15 residues. Germline V gene lookup returns CDR1 MDHEN and CDR2 SYDVKM. V lost 5 bases and J lost 5; bases outside the gene matches: 9. The CDR3 sequence is CASSRSGGGRDTQYF. In DNA, the CDR3 is TGTGCCAGCAGTAGGTCGGGGGGGGGAAGAGATACGCAGTATTTT.

This chain connects TRBV7-2 to TRBJ1-2; a weak D match, TRBD1 (5 bases). V was trimmed by 0 bases and J by 8 bases, leaving 19 bases between them. Germline V gives CDR1 SGHTA, CDR2 FQGNSA. The CDR3 length is 16 residues. The chain's CDR3 is CASSLASTGASGGYTF. The CDR3 nucleotides read TGTGCCAGCAGCTTAGCCTCCACCGGGGCGTCTGGCGGCTACACCTTC. The full variable domain, with the rest looked up from reference TRBV7-2 and TRBJ1-2, is GAGVSQSPSNKVTEKGKDVELRCDPISGHTALYWYRQSLGQGLEFLIYFQGNSAPDKSGLPSDRFSAERTGGSVSTLTIQRTQQEDSAVYLCASSLASTGASGGYTFGSGTRLTVV.

V is TRBV27 and J is TRBJ2-1; no clear D. The CDR3 runs 12 residues. Germline V gives CDR1 MNHEY, CDR2 SMNVEV (reference sequence). Trimming took off 3 bases at V and 5 bases at J, with 5 bases between the two ends. The CDR3 DNA reads TGTGCCAGCAGTTTTGGGGACAATGAGCAGTTCTTC. Its translation: CASSFGDNEQFF.

The chain employs TRBV20-1 and TRBJ1-4; no definite D call. Germline V gene data show CDR1 as DFQATT and CDR2 as SNEGSKA (reference sequence). There are 13 residues in the CDR3. The ends were cut back, 3 bases at V and 3 bases at J, with 8 bases in the middle. CDR3 region: CSASMAANEKLFF. The CDR3 DNA is TGCAGTGCTAGTATGGCAGCTAATGAAAAACTGTTTTTT.

The rearrangement links TRBV7-6 to TRBJ1-4, with 9 bases aligning to TRBD1. This CDR3 comprises 16 residues. Germline assignment: CDR1 SGHVS and CDR2 FNYEAQ. Trimming at V came to 5 bases and at J to 7 bases, leaving 11 bases not matched to a gene. The CDR3 coding sequence is TGTGCCAGCAGCAGAAACAGGGGGCAGGGGGGTGAAAAACTGTTTTTT. Residues: CASSRNRGQGGEKLFF. Full variable domain (outside the CDR3, taken from reference TRBV7-6 and TRBJ1-4): GAGVSQSPRYKVTKRGQDVALRCDPISGHVSLYWYRQALGQGPEFLTYFNYEAQQDKSGLPNDRFSAERPEGSISTLTIQRTEQRDSAMYRCASSRNRGQGGEKLFFGSGTQLSVL.

This rearrangement joins TRBV14 to TRBJ1-2; TRBD1 might be the D (5 bases). V dropped 8 bases and J dropped 0 bases, with 22 bases sitting between them. CDR1 is SGHDN, CDR2 FVKESK, per germline. The CDR3 is 17 residues long. CDR3 nucleotides: TGTGCCAGCTCTATAGCGGCCGACCCGACAGCTAACTATGGCTACACCTTC. Protein product: CASSIAADPTANYGYTF.

This clone was detected once. The chain uses TRBV28 and TRBJ2-1; 7 nucleotides agree with TRBD1. In germline, CDR1 is MDHEN, CDR2 SYDVKM. J gave up 9 bases and V 2 bases, and 10 bases lay outside the gene matches. CDR3 length equals 15 residues. The CDR3 region is CASSLTRGYRGEQFF. CDR3 nucleotides: TGTGCCAGCAGTTTAACTAGGGGGTACAGGGGTGAGCAGTTCTTC.

The V and J genes are TRBV6-5 and TRBJ1-6; no reliable D call. Germline V gene data show CDR1 as MNHEY and CDR2 as SVGAGI. V gave up 8 bases and J gave up 10 bases, with 15 bases separating them. The CDR3 is 13 residues long. The CDR3 here is CASGRALGSPLHF. The CDR3 DNA sequence: TGTGCCAGCGGGAGGGCCTTGGGATCACCCCTCCACTTT.

The genes are TRBV12-3 or TRBV12-4 and TRBJ2-1, with D possibly matching TRBD2 (5 bases). This CDR3 contains 12 residues. Trimming removed 3 bases at V and 7 bases at J, with 7 bases between. DNA of the CDR3: TGTGCCAGCAGTTTCTCGGGGAATGAGCAGTTCTTC. It encodes CASSFSGNEQFF.

This clone came up once. The chain is built from TRBV6-1 and TRBJ1-5; 7 bases line up with TRBD1. Germline CDR1 and CDR2: MNHNS and SASEGT. V shed 3 bases, J shed 5 bases, and the junction held 4 bases outside the gene matches. The CDR3 has 14 residues. The CDR3 DNA sequence: TGTGCCAGCAGTGAGGACAGGAAAGATCAGCCCCAGCATTTT. It specifies CASSEDRKDQPQHF.

The chain has TRBV6-6 and TRBJ2-5, with D possibly matching TRBD2 (7 bases). V lost 2 bases and J 4 bases, leaving 17 bases between the germline ends. The germline gives CDR1 MNHNY, CDR2 SVGAGI (reference sequence). There are 16 residues in the CDR3. CDR3 residues: CASSYVASGEGETQYF. CDR3 coding DNA: TGTGCCAGCAGTTACGTAGCTTCAGGGGAGGGAGAGACCCAGTACTTC.